One and the same sample provided the 10 T cell receptor delta chains below, sequenced in a study of Vδ1+ human thymocytes. Study-level findings and limits: In the thymus, TRG and TRD repertoires looked highly polyclonal with Gaussian CDR3 lengths.

Their target antigens are unknown. Sequences come from RNA converted to cDNA by reverse transcription. Pooled V-gene forward primers with one constant-region reverse primer generated the CDR3 amplicons by multiplex PCR. TCRdb redid the clone calls on the multiplex PCR reads with CATT. The sample yields under 25,000 delta-chain clones, over 7% seen once. The sequenced sample consisted of Vdelta1+ gamma-delta thymocytes from the thymus. As to subset: FACS-sorted CD3+ TCRalphabeta- TCRVdelta1+ TCRVdelta2- thymocytes. The receptor source for this set is a child younger than two who had congenital heart surgery.

The J gene is TRDJ1, the V gene TRDV1; 7 nucleotides agree with TRDD2. The germline V gene has CDR1 TSWWSYY and CDR2 QGS. Trimming took 2 bases from V and 2 from J; bases not matched to a gene: 26. This CDR3 is 22 amino acids long. In DNA, the CDR3 is TGTGCTCTTGGGGAAAAGGGCGATTCCTACGGGTCTACTGAGTCTTGTACCGATAAACTCATCTTT. Protein sequence: CALGEKGDSYGSTESCTDKLIF.

The V gene is TRDV1, the J gene TRDJ1, with 9 bases lining up with TRDD3. Germline V CDR1 and CDR2: TSWWSYY, QGS. This CDR3 has 18 amino acids. The ends lost 5 bases at V and 4 bases at J; junction bases unmatched: 17. CDR3 region: CALGKGPRWGIINDKLIF. The CDR3 DNA sequence: TGTGCTCTTGGGAAAGGTCCGCGGTGGGGGATAATTAACGATAAACTCATCTTT.

The chain employs TRDV1 and TRDJ1; 8 bases match TRDD3. J gave up 5 bases and V 0 bases, and 8 bases lay outside the gene matches. The CDR3 has 16 amino acids. CDR1 and CDR2 from the germline V gene are TSWWSYY and QGS. The CDR3 DNA sequence: TGTGCTCTTGGGGAACTGGGGGATAAGACCTCGGATAAACTCATCTTT. Protein: CALGELGDKTSDKLIF.

With regard to this clone: The junction differs from germline at one of its ends, possibly a read error. This sample includes further DNA sequences coding for the same CDR3. The rearrangement links TRDV1 to TRDJ1, with 9 bases that match TRDD2. Germline V lookup: CDR1 TSWWSYY, CDR2 QGS. This CDR3 has 19 amino acids. For the CDR3, the DNA is TGCGCTCTTGGGGAGCCACGGGGCCTTCCTACTGGGTACACCGATAAACTCATCTTT. This codes for CALGEPRGLPTGYTDKLIF.

This clone was picked up a small number of times. The gene calls are TRDV1 and TRDJ1; weak D call: TRDD3 (6 bases). CDR1 TSWWSYY and CDR2 QGS come from the germline V gene. Trimming left V 6 bases short and J 0 bases short, with 38 bases between. The CDR3 spans 23 residues. The CDR3: CALGPGPLFRRGGDLRYTDKLIF. CDR3 DNA sequence: TGTGCTCTTGGACCCGGACCCCTATTCCGTCGAGGTGGGGATTTACGGTACACCGATAAACTCATCTTT.

This clone showed up just a few times. The gene calls are TRDV1 and TRDJ1; 13 bases agree with TRDD3. The junction had 29 bases not matched to a gene; V was cut back by 4 bases and J by 0 bases. The CDR3 consists of 25 residues. Germline CDR1 TSWWSYY, CDR2 QGS. In nucleotides, the CDR3 is TGTGCTCTTGGGGGGTACTACGACCCTTACTGGGGGATACGCGCTCCACGACGGTACACCGATAAACTCATCTTT. This translates into CALGGYYDPYWGIRAPRRYTDKLIF.

The chain joins TRDV1 to TRDJ1, with 11 bases lining up with TRDD3. The J gene comes from matching the DNA to germline here; TCRdb lacks it. The germline V gene has CDR1 TSWWSYY and CDR2 QGS. V was pared by 0 bases and J by 0 bases, with 21 bases of the junction left unmatched. This CDR3 is built from 23 residues. The CDR3 loop is CALGELGLYWGIERGGYTDKLIF. CDR3 nucleotides: TGTGCTCTTGGGGAACTAGGTCTTTACTGGGGGATAGAGAGGGGCGGGTACACCGATAAACTCATCTTT.

V usage is TRDV1 and J usage is TRDJ2; TRDD2 might be the D (5 bases). This CDR3 is built from 23 residues. Trimming stripped 2 bases from V and 1 base from J, with 32 bases between. CDR1 and CDR2 (germline): TSWWSYY, QGS. DNA for the CDR3: TGTGCTCTTGGGGAATTGCCTTTCCTCCCTAAGGCCCCCCTGGAATTTTTGACAGCACAACTCTTCTTT. This encodes CALGELPFLPKAPLEFLTAQLFF.

This clone was observed a few times. This sequence joins TRDV2 and TRDJ1; TRDD3 aligns across 8 bases. This CDR3 is built from 14 residues. The germline V gene has CDR1 GEAIGNYY and CDR2 EKD. After removal of 0 bases from V and 6 bases from J, the junction contained 5 bases not matched to a gene. The CDR3 nucleotides read TGTGCCTGTGACACCGTACTGGGGGCTCATAAACTCATCTTT. It yields the protein CACDTVLGAHKLIF.

This clone showed up just a few times. J is TRDJ2 and V is TRDV1; D call uncertain. CDR1 and CDR2 from the germline V gene are TSWWSYY and QGS. CDR3 size: 13 residues. V lost 7 bases and J lost 8, with 14 bases in between. The CDR3, as DNA: TGTGCTCTTGAGATGGGTACGGCGGCACAACTCTTCTTT. As protein: CALEMGTAAQLFF.